This note documents a single T cell receptor (beta chain) sequence. This entry is derived from a study of T cell changes during pregnancy in multiple sclerosis. Germline V gives CDR1 SGHTA, CDR2 FQGTGA. There are 15 residues in the CDR3. The V gene lost 3 bases and the J gene lost 1 base, with 12 bases spanning the gap. TCRdb's table, derived via immunoSEQ multiplex PCR, lists solely in-frame clones and lacks some. This table has more than 100,000 clones, 92% appearing once. The gene calls are TRBV7-3 and TRBJ1-1; D is possibly TRBD1 (5 bases). The source was peripheral blood, collected after pregnancy. The TCR sequence derives from a female donor with multiple sclerosis, enrolled in a pregnancy study. Here the CDR3 reads CASSFTGPANTEAFF. The CDR3 nucleotides read TGTGCCAGCAGCTTCACAGGCCCGGCGAACACTGAAGCTTTCTTT.